This TCR beta chain was obtained from a study of blood T cell repertoires in COVID-19. Overall study context: Samples representing acute and convalescent COVID-19 were sourced from the United States, Italy and Spain. Sources were T cells, B-cell-depleted T cells, or PBMCs; the material itself was cDNA or gDNA.

The CDR3 spans 15 residues. Between the trimmed V and J ends, which lost 4 bases and 0 bases, there was a span of 10 bases. Germline V CDR1 and CDR2: ENHRY, SYGVKD. Authors' analysis steps: For nucleated cells, counts were estimated from reference gene primer amplification. Assay used: immunoSEQ multiplex PCR; TCRdb lists only in-frame clones, some missing. V and J calls and clone size come straight from that table; D and trimming were deduced from the DNA. The sample records 65,000 to 70,000 clones, more than 85% being singletons. This sequence originates from a human donor with active COVID-19. The donor label of this sample is uncertain. The sample consisted of peripheral blood. The gene calls are TRBV10-3 and TRBJ2-1; D is undetermined. The CDR3 DNA is TGTGCCATCAGTGGGGCAGTAGGCTCCTACAATGAGCAGTTCTTC. It yields the protein CAISGAVGSYNEQFF.